These 28 T cell receptor beta chains were all obtained from the same sample, sequenced in a study of sequential checkpoint blockade in melanoma. Using immunoSEQ multiplex PCR, the repertoire was profiled, and TCRdb retains in-frame clones only, with some absent. The top ten clones hold roughly a sixth of a sample with approximately 8,700 clones, 20% to 30% of them seen once. Documented treatment: randomized to nivolumab then ipilimumab (arm A) or the reverse (arm B). Sequencing was performed on tumor tissue (inferred from file names), taken from a patient given nivolumab and ipilimumab in sequence. The receptors were gathered from a human donor with melanoma.

The chain employs TRBV6-8 and TRBJ2-7, with 9 bases fitting TRBD1. The CDR3 is 14 residues long. The junction had 3 bases not matched to a gene; V was cut back by 6 bases and J by 0 bases. CDR1 and CDR2 (germline): MNHGY, SAAAGT. The CDR3 DNA sequence: TGTGCCAGCAGATTGGGACAGGGCTCCTACGAGCAGTACTTC. This translates into CASRLGQGSYEQYF.

A few counts support this clone. The chain carries TRBV10-3 and TRBJ1-1; 10 nucleotides line up with TRBD1. CDR3 length: 17 residues. CDR1 is ENHRY and CDR2 is SYGVKD in the germline V gene. J was trimmed by 1 base and V by 0 bases; bases with no gene match: 5. CDR3 sequence reads: CAISESGTGVRNTEAFF. Here the CDR3 DNA reads TGTGCCATCAGTGAGTCAGGGACAGGGGTGAGGAACACTGAAGCTTTCTTT.

This chain connects TRBV30 to TRBJ2-1; 7 bases line up with TRBD2. Germline CDR1 reads GTSNPN; CDR2 reads SVGIG (reference sequence). The J segment lost 5 bases and the V segment lost 8 bases, leaving 12 bases of the junction unmatched. The CDR3 is made up of 14 amino acids. Written as DNA, the CDR3 is TGTGCCCTAGGCGGCGGGAGAGGGGACAATGAGCAGTTCTTC. This sequence encodes CALGGGRGDNEQFF.

The CDR3 DNA reads TGTGCCAGTACGTGGCAGGCAATCACCGGGGAGCTGTTTTTT. Residues: CASTWQAITGELFF. V gene TRBV19 combines with J gene TRBJ2-2; D uncertain. The CDR3 loop spans 14 amino acids. Germline V gives CDR1 LNHDA, CDR2 SQIVND (reference sequence). V dropped 7 bases and J dropped 4 bases, with 13 bases sitting between them.

The chain uses TRBV5-1 and TRBJ2-5; D call uncertain. The CDR3 is made up of 15 amino acids. CDR1 SGHRS and CDR2 YFSETQ come from the germline V gene. V gave up 4 bases and J gave up 1 base, with 14 bases separating them. The CDR3 bases are TGCGCCAGCAGCAGACCCGGGTCCAGCCAAGAGACCCAGTACTTC. As protein: CASSRPGSSQETQYF.

This clone has just a few counts. V is TRBV30 and J is TRBJ1-2; 10 nucleotides line up with TRBD1. The J segment lost 3 bases and the V segment lost 5 bases, leaving 12 bases of the junction unmatched. Germline V gene lookup returns CDR1 GTSNPN and CDR2 SVGIG (reference sequence). The CDR3 totals 16 residues. As DNA, the CDR3 is TGTGCCTGGGACTTCCTGACAGGGGGCGCGGACTATGGCTACACCTTC. Translating it yields CAWDFLTGGADYGYTF.

This clone turned up a few times. This chain joins TRBV6-8 and TRBJ2-1; 16 nucleotides line up with TRBD2. V lost 6 bases to trimming and J lost 12 bases; unmatched junction nucleotides: 8. This CDR3 comprises 15 residues. Germline CDR1 and CDR2: MNHGY and SAAAGT. The CDR3 DNA is TGTGCCAGCAGGCCAGAGGGACTAGCGGGAGGGAGGCAGTTCTTC. It codes for CASRPEGLAGGRQFF.

This clone is a singleton in its sample. This chain uses TRBV5-1 with TRBJ2-7, with TRBD2 matching 10 bases. The J segment lost 2 bases and the V segment lost 0 bases, leaving 8 bases of the junction unmatched. Per germline, CDR1 SGHRS and CDR2 YFSETQ. This CDR3 contains 17 residues. CDR3 sequence: CASSLAGGTSAAYEQYF. In DNA form, the CDR3 reads TGCGCCAGCAGCTTGGCCGGGGGGACTAGCGCAGCCTACGAGCAGTACTTC. Filled out from reference TRBV5-1 and TRBJ2-7, the complete variable domain reads KAGVTQTPRYLIKTRGQQVTLSCSPISGHRSVSWYQQTPGQGLQFLFEYFSETQRNKGNFPGRFSGRQFSNSRSEMNVSTLELGDSALYLCASSLAGGTSAAYEQYFGPGTRLTVT.

This chain joins TRBV11-3 and TRBJ1-4; TRBD1 matches 7 bases. Germline V CDR1 and CDR2: SGHNT, YENEEA. The V gene end was trimmed by 3 bases and the J gene end by 6 bases; junction bases not matched to a gene: 7. The CDR3 spans 15 residues. The CDR3 DNA follows: TGTGCCAGCAGCTTGACCGGGACAGCGGATGAAAAACTGTTTTTT. Protein sequence: CASSLTGTADEKLFF.

This clone was found many times. This chain joins TRBV11-3 and TRBJ2-7; TRBD2 agrees at 10 bases. The CDR3 sequence is 16 residues long. J lost 2 bases, V lost 5 bases, and 9 bases had no gene match. Germline lookup yields CDR1 SGHNT and CDR2 YENEEA. CDR3 DNA sequence: TGTGCCAGCAGCCACGAAGCGGGAGGGCGCCCCTACGAGCAGTACTTC. It encodes CASSHEAGGRPYEQYF.

This clone was picked up many times. The chain is built from TRBV11-3 and TRBJ1-1, with D perhaps TRBD1 (5 bases). Trimming took off 7 bases at V and 1 base at J, with 19 bases between the two ends. CDR1 SGHNT and CDR2 YENEEA come from the germline V gene. The CDR3 spans 16 residues. CDR3 sequence reads: CASTLGGGYANTEAFF. The CDR3 DNA reads TGTGCCAGCACCCTCGGGGGGGGGTACGCGAACACTGAAGCTTTCTTT.

The V gene is TRBV14, the J gene TRBJ2-1; 7 bases line up with TRBD2. The CDR3 consists of 18 residues. Germline CDR1 SGHDN, CDR2 FVKESK. J gave up 0 bases and V 5 bases, and 13 bases lay outside the gene matches. The CDR3 sequence is CASSTGPREYSSYNEQFF. CDR3 bases: TGTGCCAGCAGCACCGGCCCGCGGGAGTACAGCTCCTACAATGAGCAGTTCTTC. The full variable domain, its missing parts supplied by reference TRBV14 and TRBJ2-1, is EAGVTQFPSHSVIEKGQTVTLRCDPISGHDNLYWYRRVMGKEIKFLLHFVKESKQDESGMPNNRFLAERTGGTYSTLKVQPAELEDSGVYFCASSTGPREYSSYNEQFFGPGTRLTVL.

The V call is TRBV5-1, the J call TRBJ1-5, with D unresolved. CDR1 and CDR2 from the germline V gene are SGHRS and YFSETQ. Trimming shortened V by 0 bases and J by 6 bases, and 13 bases separated the two germline ends. The CDR3 totals 15 residues. The CDR3 region has the DNA TGCGCCAGCAGCTTGGACGGCAGGTCTGGTCAGCCCCAGCATTTT. The encoded protein is CASSLDGRSGQPQHF. Variable domain in full (rest from reference TRBV5-1 and TRBJ1-5): KAGVTQTPRYLIKTRGQQVTLSCSPISGHRSVSWYQQTPGQGLQFLFEYFSETQRNKGNFPGRFSGRQFSNSRSEMNVSTLELGDSALYLCASSLDGRSGQPQHFGDGTRLSIL.

The V call is TRBV5-1, the J call TRBJ2-3; TRBD2 agrees at 15 bases. Germline values: CDR1 SGHRS, CDR2 YFSETQ. The CDR3 runs to 16 residues. The V segment lost 3 bases and the J segment 3 bases; nucleotides outside the gene matches: 2. This chain's CDR3 is CASSWGLAGGTDTQYF. CDR3 sequence (DNA): TGCGCCAGCAGCTGGGGACTAGCGGGAGGAACAGATACGCAGTATTTT.

This clone was found many times. The V call is TRBV9, the J call TRBJ2-7; TRBD1 is a possible D gene (6 bases). The CDR3 consists of 15 residues. Germline V gene sequence: CDR1 SGDLS, CDR2 YYNGEE. Trimming cost V 5 bases and J 6 bases, with 21 bases left between them. CDR3 DNA sequence: TGTGCCAGCAGATCGAACCGGGACATCTTTCTCGAGCAGTACTTC. Its translation: CASRSNRDIFLEQYF.

This chain links TRBV29-1 with TRBJ2-2; 10 positions agree with TRBD1. The germline CDR1 and CDR2 sequences are SQVTM and ANQGSEA. The junction had 5 bases not matched to a gene; V was cut back by 6 bases and J by 1 base. The CDR3 contains 15 residues. Written as DNA, the CDR3 is TGCAGCGTGGGGACAGGGGTGGGGAACACCGGGGAGCTGTTTTTT. Translation gives CSVGTGVGNTGELFF.

This clone was detected a few times. The chain links TRBV6-8 to TRBJ2-7; D is unresolved. CDR3 size: 13 residues. Germline V lookup: CDR1 MNHGY, CDR2 SAAAGT. The ends were cut back, 2 bases at V and 5 bases at J, with 10 bases in the middle. This CDR3 reads CASSYPGRHEQYF. The CDR3 DNA is TGTGCCAGCAGTTACCCCGGACGGCACGAGCAGTACTTC.

The sample holds a few counts of this clone. The genes are TRBV11-3 and TRBJ2-3; D unresolved. This CDR3 comprises 15 residues. The V gene's germline CDR1 is SGHNT and CDR2 YENEEA. Between the trimmed V and J ends, which lost 0 bases and 3 bases, there was a span of 10 bases. In DNA, the CDR3 is TGTGCCAGCAGCTTAGAGGGGAAGAAGACAGATACGCAGTATTTT. This sequence encodes CASSLEGKKTDTQYF.

This sequence joins TRBV28 and TRBJ2-7; 8 nucleotides line up with TRBD2. The V segment lost 8 bases and the J segment 0 bases; nucleotides outside the gene matches: 6. The CDR3 contains 14 residues. CDR1 is MDHEN and CDR2 is SYDVKM in the germline V gene. This chain's CDR3 is CASGSGGLSYEQYF. CDR3 nucleotide sequence: TGTGCCAGCGGGTCGGGGGGGCTCTCCTACGAGCAGTACTTC.

The J gene is TRBJ2-7, the V gene TRBV15, with D perhaps TRBD1 or TRBD2 (7 bases each). CDR3 size: 16 residues. V was trimmed by 0 bases and J by 5 bases, leaving 17 bases between them. Germline V CDR1 and CDR2: LNHNV, YYDKDF (reference sequence). In DNA, the CDR3 is TGTGCCACCAGCAGAGAAGGGGGCAGCGGGAACCACGAGCAGTACTTC. Protein product: CATSREGGSGNHEQYF.

This clone ranks as medium-sized (0.01 to 0.1%). The CDR3 loop reads CASSGTHTGELFF. The CDR3 nucleotides are TGTGCCAGCAGCGGAACCCACACCGGGGAGCTGTTTTTT. The chain links TRBV7-2 to TRBJ2-2; D ambiguous. V lost 5 bases to trimming and J lost 3 bases, with 7 bases between them. Germline loops: CDR1 SGHTA, CDR2 FQGNSA. The CDR3 spans 13 residues.

The rearrangement links TRBV19 to TRBJ2-5; 8 bases align to TRBD2. The germline CDR1 and CDR2 sequences are LNHDA and SQIVND (reference sequence). There are 13 residues in the CDR3. The junction had 5 bases not matched to a gene; V was cut back by 9 bases and J by 2 bases. The chain's CDR3 is CASKLAEQETQYF. In DNA, the CDR3 is TGTGCCAGCAAACTAGCGGAGCAAGAGACCCAGTACTTC.

This clone occurred a few times. The chain couples TRBV4-1 to TRBJ1-2; D perhaps matches TRBD1 (6 bases). CDR1 is MGHRA, CDR2 YSYEKL, per germline. Trimming cost V 0 bases and J 6 bases, with 8 bases left between them. This CDR3 region has 13 residues. CDR3 region: CASSQERGDGYTF. The CDR3 nucleotides read TGCGCCAGCAGCCAAGAAAGGGGGGATGGCTACACCTTC.

The J gene is TRBJ1-1, the V gene TRBV29-1; no definite D call. Germline V gene data show CDR1 as SQVTM and CDR2 as ANQGSEA. Trimming took off 1 base at V and 7 bases at J, with 13 bases between the two ends. The CDR3 loop spans 13 amino acids. CDR3 coding DNA: TGCAGCGTTGAAGGTGGAGGGTTTTTTGAAGCTTTCTTT. Protein product: CSVEGGGFFEAFF.

This clone was seen more than once but under ten times. V usage is TRBV4-1 and J usage is TRBJ1-1; the D is unclear. The germline V and J ends were trimmed by 4 bases and 1 base, with 16 bases remaining between them. This CDR3 has 16 residues. CDR1 and CDR2 (germline): MGHRA, YSYEKL. This CDR3 reads CASSPKTVDENTEAFF. The CDR3 DNA reads TGCGCCAGCAGCCCCAAAACAGTAGATGAGAACACTGAAGCTTTCTTT.

This clone was detected only a few times. V usage is TRBV19 and J usage is TRBJ1-2; 9 bases line up with TRBD1. The germline CDR1 and CDR2 sequences are LNHDA and SQIVND (reference sequence). The CDR3 sequence is 14 residues long. V lost 6 bases, J lost 0 bases, and 2 bases stayed unmatched. CDR3 bases: TGTGCCAGTAGCCGGACAGGGGCTAACTATGGCTACACCTTC. Encoded protein: CASSRTGANYGYTF.

This sequence joins TRBV15 and TRBJ2-7, with D unresolved. Germline CDR1 is LNHNV and CDR2 is YYDKDF (reference sequence). The germline V and J ends were trimmed by 0 bases and 4 bases, with 13 bases remaining between them. The CDR3 is made up of 15 amino acids. CDR3 residues: CATSRDAVAEYEQYF. For the CDR3, the DNA is TGTGCCACCAGCAGAGATGCAGTCGCGGAATACGAGCAGTACTTC.

This clone was detected ten times or more. The V gene is TRBV16, the J gene TRBJ1-2; no clear D. This CDR3 is 10 amino acids long. Germline-derived CDR1 and CDR2 are KGHSY and FQNENV. The V end was cut by 8 bases, the J end by 6 bases, with 7 bases between. The CDR3 loop is CASLGNGYTF. For the CDR3, the DNA is TGTGCCAGCCTGGGGAATGGCTACACCTTC. Full variable domain (rest looked up from reference TRBV16 and TRBJ1-2): GEEVAQTPKHLVRGEGQKAKLYCAPIKGHSYVFWYQQVLKNEFKFLISFQNENVFDETGMPKERFSAKCLPNSPCSLEIQATKLEDSAVYFCASLGNGYTFGSGTRLTVV.